This T cell receptor (beta chain) was obtained from a study of a mutant IDH1 vaccine in newly diagnosed glioma. Noted time point: week 47, end of study. What each vaccine dose contained was 300 ug of mutant IDH1 20-mer peptide, accompanied by topical imiquimod. Donors' newly diagnosed IDH1-mutant WHO grade 3 or 4 astrocytomas lacked nuclear ATRX. This clone has only one observation. As yet, its antigen is unknown. Generated by immunoSEQ multiplex PCR, the TCRdb table keeps only in-frame clones and is missing some. The table includes over 50,000 clones, 60% to 85% detected once. The source material was PBMCs, sampled from a glioma patient whose treatment included an IDH1 peptide vaccine. The TCR comes from a woman aged 40 to 50 with glioma. Some clones in this sample may be carry-over from other donors' samples.

This CDR3 reads CASGGTSGGTDTQYF. The CDR3 DNA reads TGTGCCAGCGGGGGAACTAGCGGGGGCACAGATACGCAGTATTTT. V gene TRBV6-5 combines with J gene TRBJ2-3; 10 bases are shared with TRBD2. Unmatched junction bases numbered 6, after V lost 8 bases and J lost 1 base. Germline CDR1 MNHEY, CDR2 SVGAGI. The CDR3 is 15 residues long.